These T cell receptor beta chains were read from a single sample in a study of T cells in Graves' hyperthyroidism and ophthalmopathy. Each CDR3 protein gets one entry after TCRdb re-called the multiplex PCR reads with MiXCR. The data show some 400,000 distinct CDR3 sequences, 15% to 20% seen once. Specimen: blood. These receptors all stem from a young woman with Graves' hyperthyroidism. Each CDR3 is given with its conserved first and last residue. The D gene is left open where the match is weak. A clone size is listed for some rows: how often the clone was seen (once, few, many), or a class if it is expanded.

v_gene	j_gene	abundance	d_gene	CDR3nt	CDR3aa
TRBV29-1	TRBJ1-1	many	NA	TGCAGCGCCGACACGAACACTGAAGCTTTCTTT	CSADTNTEAFF
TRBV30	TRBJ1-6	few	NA	TGTGCCTGGAGAGGGAGACTGGGGAGCTCCTATAATTCACCCCTCCACTTT	CAWRGRLGSSYNSPLHF
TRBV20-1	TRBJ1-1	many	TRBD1	TGCAGTGCTTGCCGGGACAGTGACACTGAAGCTTTCTTT	CSACRDSDTEAFF
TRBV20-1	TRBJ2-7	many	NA	TGCAGTGCTAGAGAGGGCAGGGGCTGGGGCGAGCAGTACTTC	CSAREGRGWGEQYF
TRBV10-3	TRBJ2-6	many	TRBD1	TGTGCCATCAGTGAGCCCAATCCGACAGGGTCTGGGGCCAACGTCCTGACTTTC	CAISEPNPTGSGANVLTF
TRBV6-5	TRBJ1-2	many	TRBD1	TGTGCCACCTATAAGGGACAGGATTATGGCTACACCTTC	CATYKGQDYGYTF
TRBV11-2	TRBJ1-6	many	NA	TGTGCCAGCAGGATAATACGAGGCAACTCACCCCTCCACTTT	CASRIIRGNSPLHF
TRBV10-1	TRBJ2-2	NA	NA	TGCGCCAGCAGTGACCCCCGGGGGAGGAACACCGGGGAGCTGTTTTTT	CASSDPRGRNTGELFF
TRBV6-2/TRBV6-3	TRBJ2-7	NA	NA	TGTGCCAGCAGACCGACTCTATGGGACATCCCTTCCTACGAGCAGTACTTC	CASRPTLWDIPSYEQYF
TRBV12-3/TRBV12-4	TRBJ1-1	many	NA	TGTGCCAGCATCGCACAGGGCCTCATGAACACTGAAGCTTTCTTT	CASIAQGLMNTEAFF
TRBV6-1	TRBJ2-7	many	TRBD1	TGTGCCAGCAAGGAAGGGGGCTACTCCTACGAGCAGTACTTC	CASKEGGYSYEQYF
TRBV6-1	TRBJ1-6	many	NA	TGTGCCAGCAGTCGCGGGGCGGGTAATTCACCCCTCCACTTT	CASSRGAGNSPLHF
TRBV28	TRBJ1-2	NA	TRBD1	TGTGCCAGCAGTTCCGATTCCGGGACAGTGACCTATGGCTACACCTTC	CASSSDSGTVTYGYTF
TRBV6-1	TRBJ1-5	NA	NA	TGTGCCAGTAGAATCACAGAGTATAGCAATCAGCCCCAGCATTTT	CASRITEYSNQPQHF
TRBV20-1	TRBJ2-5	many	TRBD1	TGCAGTGCTAGGGATCCTTGGACAGGGAGCGAGACCCAGTACTTC	CSARDPWTGSETQYF
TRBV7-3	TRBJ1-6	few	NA	TGTGCCAGCAGCTTGGGCAGTTCCTATAATTCACCCCTCCACTTT	CASSLGSSYNSPLHF
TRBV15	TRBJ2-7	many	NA	TGTGCCACCAGCATCCTTGGTCAGGAGCAGTACTTC	CATSILGQEQYF
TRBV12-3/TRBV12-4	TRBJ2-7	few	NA	TGTGCCAGCAGTCCTTCAGGCGGTCGGGGACCCTACGAGCAGTACTTC	CASSPSGGRGPYEQYF
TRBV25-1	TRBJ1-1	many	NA	TGTGCCAGCAGAGGCTGGGAGAACACTGAAGCTTTCTTT	CASRGWENTEAFF
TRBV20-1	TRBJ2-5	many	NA	TGCAGTGCCCTGACCCATCCGAGAGAGACCCAGTACTTC	CSALTHPRETQYF
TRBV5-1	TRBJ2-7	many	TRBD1	TGCGCCAGCAGCCTACGTACCGGGACAGCCTACGAGCAGTACTTC	CASSLRTGTAYEQYF
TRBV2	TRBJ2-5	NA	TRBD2	TGTGCCAGCCAGCAGAGTAGCGGGGGGGGGAAGACCCAGTACTTC	CASQQSSGGGKTQYF
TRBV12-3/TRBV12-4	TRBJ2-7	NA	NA	TGTGCCAGCAGTCCCTGGAGGTTTACCTACGAGCAGTACTTC	CASSPWRFTYEQYF
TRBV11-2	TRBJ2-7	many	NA	TGTGCCAGCAGCTTAATTGGTCGGACGCCGATCCTTGAGCAGTACTTC	CASSLIGRTPILEQYF
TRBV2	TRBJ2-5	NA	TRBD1	TGTGCCAGCAGCACCCGGACAGGGAATCACCAAGAGACCCAGTACTTC	CASSTRTGNHQETQYF
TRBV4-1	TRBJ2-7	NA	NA	TGCGCCAGCAGCCAAGATGTTTTCCAGAAGCAGTACTTC	CASSQDVFQKQYF
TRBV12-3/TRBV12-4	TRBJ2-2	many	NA	TGTGCCAGCACTCGCGACGGGGCCGGGGAGCTGTTTTTT	CASTRDGAGELFF
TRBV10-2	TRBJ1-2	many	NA	TGCGCCAGCAGGGATGTATTTTATGGGGGGCAGTATGGCTACACCTTC	CASRDVFYGGQYGYTF
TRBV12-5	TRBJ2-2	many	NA	TGTGCTAGTGGCCTAGACAGTACCGGGGAGCTGTTTTTT	CASGLDSTGELFF
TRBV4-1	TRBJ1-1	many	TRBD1	TGCGCCAGCAGCCTATCGGGACAGGGGACCACTGAAGCTTTCTTT	CASSLSGQGTTEAFF